Shown below are 18 T cell receptor beta chains from a single sample sequenced in a study of monozygotic twins with inflammatory bowel disease (dated by TCRdb to 2018 to 2020). The library was produced with 5' RACE. Sequencer: Illumina HiSeq 2500. TCRdb reprocessed the reads and assigns one entry to each CDR3 protein sequence, leaving out DNA. The sample table gives over 90,000 distinct CDR3 sequences. The ten largest clonotypes hold around 1.9% of the sample. Sequencing was done on a sample of blood. The receptors come from a human donor with ulcerative colitis or Crohn's disease, or a healthy co-twin of an affected twin (not recorded which).

The rearrangement links TRBV7-2 to TRBJ1-2; TCRdb calls TRBD1, which cannot be checked without DNA. Germline loops: CDR1 SGHTA, CDR2 FQGNSA. This CDR3 comprises 15 residues. CDR3 in amino acids: CASSYRDAGGSGYTF. Drawing the rest from reference TRBV7-2 and TRBJ1-2, the complete variable domain is GAGVSQSPSNKVTEKGKDVELRCDPISGHTALYWYRQSLGQGLEFLIYFQGNSAPDKSGLPSDRFSAERTGGSVSTLTIQRTQQEDSAVYLCASSYRDAGGSGYTFGSGTRLTVV.

This chain's CDR3 is CASSLIPGGPGETQYF. The chain is built from TRBV7-3 and TRBJ2-5; TCRdb outputs TRBD2, but without DNA this stays unchecked. Germline CDR1 SGHTA, CDR2 FQGTGA. The CDR3 totals 16 residues.

CDR3 sequence: CASSPKETQYF. This chain uses TRBV7-2 with TRBJ2-5. The CDR3 is 11 amino acids. Germline assignment: CDR1 SGHTA and CDR2 FQGNSA.

The V and J genes are TRBV12-3 or TRBV12-4 and TRBJ1-1. The CDR3 has 13 residues. The CDR3 region is CASSFSRNTEAFF.

The chain joins TRBV9 to TRBJ2-7; absent DNA, TCRdb's TRBD2 call cannot be checked. The CDR3 runs 16 residues. Germline lookup yields CDR1 SGDLS and CDR2 YYNGEE. The CDR3 protein is CASSVDLGLAGDEQYF. Full variable domain (rest looked up from reference TRBV9 and TRBJ2-7): DSGVTQTPKHLITATGQRVTLRCSPRSGDLSVYWYQQSLDQGLQFLIQYYNGEERAKGNILERFSAQQFPDLHSELNLSSLELGDSALYFCASSVDLGLAGDEQYFGPGTRLTVT.

V is TRBV12-3 or TRBV12-4 and J is TRBJ1-2. This CDR3 region has 14 residues. The chain's CDR3 is CASTDSIGFRDYTF.

The gene calls are TRBV4-1 and TRBJ2-1; TCRdb picks TRBD2, but there is no DNA to check that call. Germline CDR1 is MGHRA and CDR2 is YSYEKL. The CDR3 consists of 16 residues. The CDR3 here is CASSQVLTSGIDEQFF.

The chain has TRBV6-5 and TRBJ1-1; the D call from TCRdb, TRBD1, cannot be confirmed without DNA. The CDR3 sequence is 13 residues long. CDR1 MNHEY and CDR2 SVGAGI come from the germline V gene. This chain's CDR3 is CASSRPGVTEAFF.

The CDR3 loop is CSVRTPDRPDFNSPLHF. This sequence joins TRBV20-1 and TRBJ1-6; the D call of TRBD1 rests on TCRdb alone, since no DNA is present to check it. CDR1 DFQATT and CDR2 SNEGSKA come from the germline V gene (reference sequence). The CDR3 consists of 17 residues.

V usage is TRBV29-1 and J usage is TRBJ2-2. This CDR3 contains 12 residues. Germline values: CDR1 SQVTM, CDR2 ANQGSEA. This CDR3 is CSVEDWDGELFF.

The chain couples TRBV6-2 or TRBV6-3 to TRBJ2-7; TCRdb calls TRBD2, which cannot be checked without DNA. The CDR3 contains 15 residues. Looked up from germline, CDR1 is MNHEY and CDR2 is SVGEGT. CDR3 loop: CASISPGLAAYEQYF.

Here the CDR3 reads CSAGGQGSISVSEQFF. The rearrangement links TRBV20-1 to TRBJ2-1; the TRBD1 assignment by TCRdb is unverifiable without DNA. The CDR3 is 16 amino acids. CDR1 is DFQATT, CDR2 SNEGSKA, per germline (reference sequence).

V gene TRBV12-3 or TRBV12-4 combines with J gene TRBJ2-5. There are 14 residues in the CDR3. Here the CDR3 reads CASSFGSKVGTQYF.

This chain joins TRBV7-8 and TRBJ1-2; the TCRdb call, TRBD1, lacks DNA for checking. Germline V gives CDR1 SGHVS, CDR2 FQNEAQ. This CDR3 has 19 amino acids. CDR3 residues: CASSLERVGRLRTNYGYTF.

The rearrangement joins TRBV20-1 to TRBJ1-5. Germline V CDR1 and CDR2: DFQATT, SNEGSKA (reference sequence). This CDR3 has 15 amino acids. CDR3 loop: CSARDQGTAFQPQHF.

The chain links TRBV28 to TRBJ2-7; no DNA is available, so the TRBD2 call from TCRdb remains unchecked. Looked up from germline, CDR1 is MDHEN and CDR2 is SYDVKM. The CDR3 totals 15 residues. This CDR3 reads CASSPLAKSSYEQYF.

The chain recombines TRBV6-1 with TRBJ1-5; TCRdb lists TRBD1, though no DNA is available to test this call. Germline CDR1 is MNHNS and CDR2 is SASEGT. This CDR3 contains 15 residues. CDR3 in amino acids: CASQVVGDSNQPQHF.

The J gene is TRBJ1-2, the V gene TRBV29-1; TCRdb designates TRBD1, a call that cannot be tested without DNA. CDR3 length: 16 residues. Per the germline V gene, CDR1 is SQVTM and CDR2 is ANQGSEA. CDR3 region: CSDDGGGPGGSYGYTF.